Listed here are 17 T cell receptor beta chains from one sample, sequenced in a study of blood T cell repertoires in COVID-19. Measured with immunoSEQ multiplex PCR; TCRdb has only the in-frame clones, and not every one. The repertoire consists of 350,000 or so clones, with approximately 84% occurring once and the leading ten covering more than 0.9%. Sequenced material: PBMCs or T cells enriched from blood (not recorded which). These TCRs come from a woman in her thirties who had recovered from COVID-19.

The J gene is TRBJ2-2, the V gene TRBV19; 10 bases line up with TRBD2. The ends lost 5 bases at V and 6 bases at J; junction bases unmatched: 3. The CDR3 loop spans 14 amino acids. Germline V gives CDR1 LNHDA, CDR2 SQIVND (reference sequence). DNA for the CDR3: TGTGCCAGTAGTCTTAGCGGGGGGTCCGGGGAGCTGTTTTTT. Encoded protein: CASSLSGGSGELFF.

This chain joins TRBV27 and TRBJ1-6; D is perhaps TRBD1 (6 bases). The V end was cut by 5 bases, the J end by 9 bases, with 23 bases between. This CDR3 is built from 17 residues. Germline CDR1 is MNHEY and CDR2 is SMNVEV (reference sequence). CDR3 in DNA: TGTGCCAGCAGTAGATTGTCGTCGGGGGGCTGGGTTTCACCCCTCCACTTT. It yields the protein CASSRLSSGGWVSPLHF.

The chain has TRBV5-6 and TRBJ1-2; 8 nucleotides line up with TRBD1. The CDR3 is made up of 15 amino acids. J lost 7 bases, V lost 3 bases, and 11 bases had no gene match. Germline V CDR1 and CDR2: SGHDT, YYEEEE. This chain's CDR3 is CASSSKTGALGGYTF. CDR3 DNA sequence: TGTGCCAGCAGCTCTAAGACAGGGGCGCTAGGTGGCTACACCTTC.

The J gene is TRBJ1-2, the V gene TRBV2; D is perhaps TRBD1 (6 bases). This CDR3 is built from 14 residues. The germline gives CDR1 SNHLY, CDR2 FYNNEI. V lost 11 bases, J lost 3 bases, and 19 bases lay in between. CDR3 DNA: TGTGCCGCCGACACCTGGGGGCGCGACTATGGCTACACCTTC. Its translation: CAADTWGRDYGYTF.

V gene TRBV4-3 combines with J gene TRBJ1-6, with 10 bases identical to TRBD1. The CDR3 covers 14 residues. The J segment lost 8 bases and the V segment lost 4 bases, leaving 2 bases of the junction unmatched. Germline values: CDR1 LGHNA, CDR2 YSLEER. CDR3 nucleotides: TGCGCCAGCAGCCGCGGGACAGGGGATTCACCCCTCCACTTT. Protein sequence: CASSRGTGDSPLHF.

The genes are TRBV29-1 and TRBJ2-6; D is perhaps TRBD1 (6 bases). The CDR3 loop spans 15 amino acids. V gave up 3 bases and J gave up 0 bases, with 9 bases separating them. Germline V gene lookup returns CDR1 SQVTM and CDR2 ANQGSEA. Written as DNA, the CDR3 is TGCAGCGTTGATCAAGGGGGCTCTGGGGCCAACGTCCTGACTTTC. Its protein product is CSVDQGGSGANVLTF.

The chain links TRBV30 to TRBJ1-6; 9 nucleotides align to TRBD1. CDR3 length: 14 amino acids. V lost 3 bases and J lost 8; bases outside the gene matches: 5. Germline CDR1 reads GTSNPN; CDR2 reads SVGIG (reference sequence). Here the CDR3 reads CAWRAGQGYSPLHF. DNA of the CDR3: TGTGCCTGGAGGGCGGGACAGGGATATTCACCCCTCCACTTT.

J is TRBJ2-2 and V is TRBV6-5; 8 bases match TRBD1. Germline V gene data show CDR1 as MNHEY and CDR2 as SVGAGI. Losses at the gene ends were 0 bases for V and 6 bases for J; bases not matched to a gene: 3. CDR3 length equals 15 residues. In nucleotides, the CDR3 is TGTGCCAGCAGTTACTCGGGCAGGGGGCCCGGGGAGCTGTTTTTT. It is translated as CASSYSGRGPGELFF.

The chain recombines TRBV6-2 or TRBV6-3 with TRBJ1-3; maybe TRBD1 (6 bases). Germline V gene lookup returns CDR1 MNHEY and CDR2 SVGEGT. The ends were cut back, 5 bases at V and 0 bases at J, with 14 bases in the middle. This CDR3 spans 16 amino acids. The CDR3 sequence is CASSLWTVRSGNTIYF. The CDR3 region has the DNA TGTGCCAGCAGTCTTTGGACAGTCCGCTCTGGAAACACCATATATTTT.

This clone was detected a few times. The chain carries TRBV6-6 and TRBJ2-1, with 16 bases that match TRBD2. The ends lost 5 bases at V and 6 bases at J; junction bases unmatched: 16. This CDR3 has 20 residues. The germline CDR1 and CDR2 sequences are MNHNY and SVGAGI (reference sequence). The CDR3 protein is CASSPLFGTSGGATSNEQFF. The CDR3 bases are TGTGCCAGCAGTCCACTTTTCGGGACTAGCGGGGGGGCGACGTCCAATGAGCAGTTCTTC.

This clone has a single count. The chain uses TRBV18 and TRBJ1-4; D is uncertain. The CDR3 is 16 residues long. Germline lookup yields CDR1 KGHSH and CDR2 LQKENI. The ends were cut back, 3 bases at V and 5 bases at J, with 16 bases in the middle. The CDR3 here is CASSPERRAYNEKLFF. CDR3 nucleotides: TGTGCCAGCTCACCGGAGAGGCGGGCCTACAATGAAAAACTGTTTTTT.

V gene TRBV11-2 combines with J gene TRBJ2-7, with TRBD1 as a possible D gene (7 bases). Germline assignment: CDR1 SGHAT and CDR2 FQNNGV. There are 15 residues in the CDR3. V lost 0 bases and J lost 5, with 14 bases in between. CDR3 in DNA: TGTGCCAGCAGCTTAGATTCGTCAGGGGGGAACGAGCAGTACTTC. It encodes CASSLDSSGGNEQYF.

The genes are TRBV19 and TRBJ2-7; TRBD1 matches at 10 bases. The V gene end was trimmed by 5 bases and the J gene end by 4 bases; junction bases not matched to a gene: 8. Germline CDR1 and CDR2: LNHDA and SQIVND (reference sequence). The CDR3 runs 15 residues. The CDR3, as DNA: TGTGCCAGTAGTCCGGGACAGGGGCCCGGGTACGAGCAGTACTTC. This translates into CASSPGQGPGYEQYF.

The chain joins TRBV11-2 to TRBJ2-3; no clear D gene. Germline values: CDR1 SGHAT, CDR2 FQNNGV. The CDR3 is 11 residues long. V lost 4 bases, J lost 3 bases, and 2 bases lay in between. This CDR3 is CASSSTDTQYF. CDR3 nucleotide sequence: TGTGCCAGCAGCTCGACAGATACGCAGTATTTT.

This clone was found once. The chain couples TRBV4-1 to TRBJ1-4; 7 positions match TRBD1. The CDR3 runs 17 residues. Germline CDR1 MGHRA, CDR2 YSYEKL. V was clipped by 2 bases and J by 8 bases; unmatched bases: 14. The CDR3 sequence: CASSQQPSTGTGEKLFF. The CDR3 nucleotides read TGCGCCAGCAGCCAACAACCCTCGACAGGGACGGGGGAAAAACTGTTTTTT.

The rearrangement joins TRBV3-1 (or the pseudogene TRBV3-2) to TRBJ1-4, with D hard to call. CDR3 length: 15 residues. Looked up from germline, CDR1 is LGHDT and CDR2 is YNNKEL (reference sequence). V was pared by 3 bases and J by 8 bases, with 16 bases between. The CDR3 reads CASSQMWNSQEKLFF. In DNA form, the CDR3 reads TGTGCCAGCAGCCAGATGTGGAACAGCCAGGAAAAACTGTTTTTT.

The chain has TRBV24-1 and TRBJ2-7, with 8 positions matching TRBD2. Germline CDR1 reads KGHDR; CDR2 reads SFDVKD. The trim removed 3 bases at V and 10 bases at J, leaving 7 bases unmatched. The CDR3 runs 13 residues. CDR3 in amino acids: CATSDPTSGRQYF. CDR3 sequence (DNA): TGTGCCACCAGTGATCCAACTAGCGGCCGACAGTACTTC.